This T cell receptor beta chain was observed in a study of cytomegalovirus exposure and HLA in healthy donors. PCR amplification relied on 60 Vbeta primers (plus 13 Jbeta primers). This table comes from immunoSEQ multiplex PCR, and its TCRdb copy is limited to in-frame clones, with some not included. The sample consists of 130,000 or so clones, almost 80% of them appearing once. The germline CDR1 and CDR2 sequences are MNHEY and SMNVEV (reference sequence). The V gene end was trimmed by 8 bases and the J gene end by 5 bases; junction bases not matched to a gene: 4. The CDR3 spans 13 residues. V is TRBV27 and J is TRBJ2-1; 9 positions agree with TRBD1. Sequenced: PBMCs. This clonotype originated in a female donor in good health and CMV-seronegative. This chain's CDR3 is CASGDRANNEQFF. The CDR3 DNA is TGTGCCAGCGGGGACAGGGCTAACAATGAGCAGTTCTTC.